The sequence of this T cell receptor (beta chain) was determined in a study of shared clonotypes between healthy human individuals (dated by TCRdb to the early 2020s). For the study in its entirety: The cohort comprised two women and a few men aged 18 to 49 years. For each donor, CD4 naive and CD4 memory were each given three plates, CD8 naive was given two plates, and CD8 memory was given one plate. Between about 0.85 and 9.5 billion PBMCs per donor were obtained by leukapheresis. To increase sequencing depth and limit assay-specific biases, TCR repertoire library preparation and sequencing were carried out by different laboratories using diverse techniques. The study deeply sequenced blood TCR repertoires of about 5 healthy adults to estimate repertoire size and the extent of clonotype sharing between individuals. The full study reports these points: The small number of donors limited the genetic and exposure-history diversity represented. Across four donors, 5% to 6% of naive CD4, around 3.3% of naive CD8, around 2.1% of memory CD4, and 0.3% to 0.45% of memory CD8 clonotypes were shared. Naive subsets generally had larger estimated clonotype richness than memory subsets. Only blood was sampled, and tissue TCR repertoires likely differ from those in blood. Compared with non-shared clonotypes, the clonotypes found in all four sorted-subset donors had higher generation probabilities. Rarefaction of sorted-subset datasets indicated incomplete sequencing despite the large sequencing depth. Based on pairwise subsampling, the degree of clonotype sharing among donors was expected to be affected by sequencing depth.

Using the deep immunoSEQ assay, multiplex PCR amplified TCR CDR3 regions from genomic DNA. Genomic DNA extracted from each cell subset was distributed evenly over all wells of several immunoSEQ 96-well plates, and each plate served as one replicate. For sorted subsets, approximately 200 ng of genomic DNA, equivalent to 25,000 to 35,000 T cell genomes, went into each replicate PCR. The purified libraries were quantified using a Qubit 3.0 fluorometer, sized with a Bioanalyzer 2100, and then quantified again using the KAPA Library Quantification kit. Every immunoSEQ 96-well plate was sequenced on a dedicated single-read 150-cycle Illumina NextSeq 550 flow cell. The original methods were these. Because the immunoSEQ output included only junctional sequences and no quality scores, the filtering could not be the same as the filtering used for full-length reads. To assign V/J genes and CDR3, sequences were annotated against IMGT germline references using PyIR, a Python wrapper for IgBLAST v1.9. Reads were filtered out if the reads had weak V/J assignments (E-value above 1e-6), no CDR3, stop codons, out-of-frame junctions, or ambiguous translated residues. V3J clonotypes were defined by identical inferred V gene, J gene, and CDR3 amino acid sequence. To compute the percentage overlap between repertoires, the number of shared unique clonotypes was divided by the size of the smaller repertoire. RTK rarefaction, the Chao1 estimator, and Recon v2.1 estimates of unobserved clonotypes were used to assess repertoire richness. OLGA was used to compute generation probabilities for all TCRbeta clonotypes that the gDNA method yielded from a handful of donors. TCRdb re-hosts the immuneACCESS table, in-frame sequences only. Its copies lack some clones; in the studies checked, an unresolved V gene accounts for under half of them, and the cause for the rest is not known. V and J calls and clone size are as listed in that table; D and trimming were resolved from the DNA. The table for this sample lists hundreds of thousands of clones; about 96% of them were counted only once. The top ten hold approximately 0.057% of the sample.

Regarding this clone: Its target antigen remains unknown. Nothing much larger sits one base from this clone, and base qualities are not available.

The donors were healthy, HIV-negative adults with no recently reported acute infections or vaccinations. Only Caucasian adults living in Nashville, Tennessee, USA were represented among the donors. CD4+ T cells were enriched by magnetic negative selection; naive cells were then positively selected on CD45RA, and the negative fraction formed the memory subset. After blood collection by leukapheresis, PBMCs were isolated using Ficoll-Histopaque density gradient centrifugation and then cryopreserved in the vapor phase of liquid nitrogen. Analytical flow cytometry was used to check the purity and quantity of every magnetically sorted T cell population. From each sorted fraction, genomic DNA was isolated and quantified by UV absorbance on a Nanodrop 2000c. In the germline V gene, CDR1 corresponds to MNHEY and CDR2 to SVGAGI. The CDR3 contains 15 residues, cysteine and phenylalanine counted. The entry retains the CDR3 DNA only, 45 bases that are in frame from base 1. Relative to germline, V is 5 bases shorter and J is 5 bases shorter, with 18 bases between their ends.

The V and J segments used are TRBV6-5 and TRBJ1-1; no D segment can be confidently identified. This receptor was obtained from a woman under 40 in good health. Sample: naive CD4+ T cells sorted from blood. Taken with the paper, the label for cell subset or site translates to: CD45RA+ positively selected. The sequenced DNA is TGTGCCAGCAGTCCCCGGGCCTATCTAAGGACTGAAGCTTTCTTT. Its protein product is CASSPRAYLRTEAFF.